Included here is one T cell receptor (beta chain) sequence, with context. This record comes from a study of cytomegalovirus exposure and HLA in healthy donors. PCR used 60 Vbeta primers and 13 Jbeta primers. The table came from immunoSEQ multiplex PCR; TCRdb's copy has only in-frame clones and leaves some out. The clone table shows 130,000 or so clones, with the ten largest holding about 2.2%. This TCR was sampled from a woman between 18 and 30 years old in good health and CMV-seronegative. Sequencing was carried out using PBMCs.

The DNA of the CDR3 is TGTGCCAGCAGCTTAGCGGCCGGGGGAGGGAAACTCATCTATGGCTACACCTTC. This encodes CASSLAAGGGKLIYGYTF. V usage is TRBV11-3 and J usage is TRBJ1-2; D may be TRBD1 (5 bases). Trimming pared 1 base from V and 4 bases from J, leaving 22 bases between. This CDR3 comprises 18 residues. Germline V gives CDR1 SGHNT, CDR2 YENEEA.